Listed below are T cell receptor beta chains from one sample, sequenced in a study of blood T cell repertoires in COVID-19. This table comes from immunoSEQ multiplex PCR, and its TCRdb copy is limited to in-frame clones, with some not included. The sample shows about 280,000 clones, roughly 91% of them seen only once. Sequencing was carried out using peripheral blood. The source is a woman in her twenties or thirties with COVID-19, enrolled during active disease. The CDR3 runs from the conserved cysteine through the conserved F or W. A D gene is named only where the DNA matches it firmly. A row's size may be missing; if present it is once, few, many or a size class.

CDR3 protein,CDR3 DNA,clone size,D gene,V gene,J gene
CASSENQHRGQSNSPLHF,TGCGCCAGCAGTGAGAATCAGCACAGGGGTCAGAGTAATTCACCCCTCCACTTT,few,TRBD1,TRBV10-1,TRBJ1-6
CATSRDWGGGSHYGYTF,TGTGCCACCAGCAGAGATTGGGGGGGCGGTTCTCACTATGGCTACACCTTC,few,.,TRBV15,TRBJ1-2
CASSLAGTNNYGYTF,TGTGCCAGCAGCTTAGCCGGAACTAATAACTATGGCTACACCTTC,.,.,TRBV7-8,TRBJ1-2
CASKFGEEETQYF,TGTGCCAGCAAGTTCGGGGAAGAGGAGACCCAGTACTTC,once,.,TRBV27,TRBJ2-5
CAIIPRGFYEQYF,TGTGCCATCATCCCCCGGGGATTCTACGAGCAGTACTTC,.,.,TRBV10-3,TRBJ2-7
CASSPLSGTGGTDTQYF,TGTGCCAGCAGCCCCCTCTCCGGGACAGGCGGCACAGATACGCAGTATTTT,.,TRBD1,TRBV13,TRBJ2-3
CASSTATIPLHF,TGTGCCAGTAGTACGGCGACTATACCCCTCCACTTT,.,.,TRBV19,TRBJ1-6
CASSLVFGRGSVSNQPQHF,TGTGCCAGCAGCTTGGTCTTCGGCAGGGGCTCCGTAAGCAATCAGCCCCAGCATTTT,.,.,TRBV5-8,TRBJ1-5
CATQEERNQPQHF,TGCGCCACGCAGGAGGAGCGTAATCAGCCCCAGCATTTT,.,.,TRBV10-2,TRBJ1-5
CASSPLNYKYGYTF,TGTGCCAGCAGCCCCCTAAATTATAAATATGGCTACACCTTC,.,.,TRBV3-1/TRBV3-2,TRBJ1-2